These 8 T cell receptor beta chains originate from one sample sequenced in a study of tumor-infiltrating lymphocytes in primary liver carcinoma. Synthesis of TCR beta cDNA was carried out from approximately 500 ng total RNA with a constant-region primer. Library construction for TCR beta comprised three nested multiplex PCR rounds performed with slightly modified ARM-PCR. For approximately 11 cycles apiece, the opening two PCR rounds ran with TRBV1-TRBV30 forward primers and a C-beta reverse primer. TCRdb analysed the multiplex PCR reads with MiXCR anew, one entry per CDR3 protein. The table shows more than 150,000 distinct CDR3 sequences, with over 50% occurring only once. The study extracted blood RNA from unsorted whole blood and also extracted germline DNA. Sequences were obtained from peripheral blood. These receptors were taken from a middle-aged man with primary liver carcinoma and hepatitis B virus infection.

The CDR3 DNA sequence: TGTGCCAGCAGCGGAGGACAGGGAACCTACAATGAGCAGTTCTTC. Its translation is CASSGGQGTYNEQFF. This chain connects TRBV7-8 to TRBJ2-1; TRBD1 matches 8 bases. The germline V gene encodes CDR1 SGHVS and CDR2 FQNEAQ. This CDR3 is 15 amino acids long. The V gene end was trimmed by 5 bases and the J gene end by 2 bases; junction bases not matched to a gene: 5.

The rearrangement links TRBV6-1 to TRBJ2-3; a weak D match, TRBD1 (6 bases). The germline V gene encodes CDR1 MNHNS and CDR2 SASEGT. The length of the CDR3 is 14 residues. Trimming took off 6 bases at V and 3 bases at J, with 13 bases between the two ends. CDR3 DNA sequence: TGTGCCAGCAGAATACAGGGCGGGACAGATACGCAGTATTTT. Residues: CASRIQGGTDTQYF.

This clonotype was detected only a few times. The V call is TRBV7-8, the J call TRBJ2-7; D is undetermined. The germline V and J ends were trimmed by 1 base and 7 bases, with 11 bases remaining between them. The germline CDR1 and CDR2 sequences are SGHVS and FQNEAQ. The CDR3 loop spans 13 amino acids. For the CDR3, the DNA is TGTGCCAGCAGCTTAGATCCCTCCGGGGAGCAGTACTTC. This encodes CASSLDPSGEQYF.

This clonotype was detected only once. The gene calls are TRBV11-2 and TRBJ2-1, with unresolved D. Trimming took 0 bases from V and 8 from J, leaving 20 bases between them. Germline loops: CDR1 SGHAT, CDR2 FQNNGV. This CDR3 region has 17 residues. The CDR3 region is CASSLDRVGAAFHEQFF. The DNA of the CDR3 is TGTGCCAGCAGCTTAGACCGGGTGGGCGCGGCATTCCATGAGCAGTTCTTC.

The genes are TRBV6-5 and TRBJ2-7; 7 bases align to TRBD1. The CDR3 has 13 residues. Germline-derived CDR1 and CDR2 are MNHEY and SVGAGI. Germline trimming cut 9 bases from V and 5 bases from J; bases unmatched to any gene: 10. CDR3 amino acids: CASTQAGTDEQYF. CDR3 coding DNA: TGTGCCAGTACGCAAGCCGGGACAGACGAGCAGTACTTC.

In regard to this clonotype: This may be a read error, as it is one base from a much larger clone. The genes are TRBV29-1 and TRBJ2-1, with D maybe TRBD2 (6 bases). The CDR3 has 11 amino acids. Trimming cost V 7 bases and J 8 bases, with 12 bases left between them. Germline CDR1 SQVTM, CDR2 ANQGSEA. This chain's CDR3 is CSAGTFDEQFF. CDR3 coding DNA: TGCAGCGCCGGGACTTTCGATGAGCAGTTCTTC.

This clonotype was found a few times. The chain recombines TRBV6-5 with TRBJ2-4, with TRBD2 identical over 11 bases. V lost 7 bases to trimming and J lost 8 bases; unmatched junction nucleotides: 7. The germline V gene has CDR1 MNHEY and CDR2 SVGAGI. The CDR3 loop spans 14 amino acids. The CDR3 is CASTSTSGDDIQYF. Written as DNA, the CDR3 is TGTGCCAGCACTTCGACTAGCGGGGATGACATTCAGTACTTC.

This clonotype was counted only a few times. The chain joins TRBV6-1 to TRBJ2-6; possible D gene TRBD1, 6 bases. The V gene lost 7 bases and the J gene lost 1 base, with 23 bases spanning the gap. Looked up from germline, CDR1 is MNHNS and CDR2 is SASEGT. This CDR3 is built from 19 residues. The CDR3 coding sequence is TGTGCCAGCATCGGAAGGGGGAATAGGGGACGGTCTGGGGCCAACGTCCTGACTTTC. This encodes CASIGRGNRGRSGANVLTF.